The 7 T cell receptor beta chains reported below all come from one sample, sequenced in a study of control samples from healthy donors and cancer patients. Only in-frame clones appear in the TCRdb table, and some are missing; sequencing was by immunoSEQ multiplex PCR. Of 100,000 to 150,000 clones listed, 90% to 95% are singletons. The sequenced sample consisted of PBMCs. These receptors all stem from a man between 45 and 60 years old with head and neck cancer.

The chain combines TRBV11-2 with TRBJ2-2, with D uncertain. The germline V and J ends were trimmed by 1 base and 3 bases, with 9 bases remaining between them. CDR1 SGHAT and CDR2 FQNNGV come from the germline V gene. CDR3 length equals 15 residues. CDR3 sequence reads: CASSLVTAYTGELFF. The CDR3, as DNA: TGTGCCAGCAGCTTAGTCACAGCTTACACCGGGGAGCTGTTTTTT.

In its sample, this clone was seen once. Its ends do not fully match the called genes, so a read error is possible. This chain joins TRBV5-1 and TRBJ2-2; TRBD2 aligns across 13 bases. The CDR3 length is 18 residues. Germline CDR1 reads SGHRS; CDR2 reads YFSETQ. As DNA, the CDR3 is TGCGCCCGCAGCGCTACTAGCGGGGGGGCCTTGAACACCGGGGAGCTGTTTTTT. Its protein is CARSATSGGALNTGELFF.

This clone was detected a few times. The V and J genes are TRBV7-2 and TRBJ1-6; 7 nucleotides align to TRBD1. The CDR3 is 14 amino acids. The trim removed 6 bases at V and 7 bases at J, leaving 6 bases unmatched. Per the germline V gene, CDR1 is SGHTA and CDR2 is FQGNSA. The CDR3 nucleotides read TGTGCCAGCAGGTGGACAGGCGGAAATTCACCCCTCCACTTT. It encodes CASRWTGGNSPLHF.

The chain employs TRBV4-3 and TRBJ1-4; maybe TRBD1 (6 bases). Germline CDR1 LGHNA, CDR2 YSLEER. V lost 1 base, J lost 4 bases, and 28 bases lay in between. The CDR3 extends over 21 amino acids. CDR3: CASSQGFISRGLSGGNEKLFF. CDR3 sequence (DNA): TGCGCCAGCAGCCAAGGATTCATTTCCCGGGGGCTATCTGGCGGTAATGAAAAACTGTTTTTT.

This chain uses TRBV6-5 with TRBJ2-5, with 9 positions matching TRBD1. Germline V CDR1 and CDR2: MNHEY, SVGAGI. With 5 bases clipped from V and 6 bases from J, the junction kept 10 bases outside the gene matches. The CDR3 runs 15 residues. The CDR3 loop is CASSPDRGARQTQYF. Written as DNA, the CDR3 is TGTGCCAGCAGTCCAGACAGGGGGGCTAGGCAGACCCAGTACTTC.

V usage is TRBV9 and J usage is TRBJ2-1, with D perhaps TRBD1 (5 bases). The germline CDR1 and CDR2 sequences are SGDLS and YYNGEE. Trimming shortened V by 0 bases and J by 0 bases, and 10 bases separated the two germline ends. CDR3 length: 16 amino acids. In nucleotides, the CDR3 is TGTGCCAGCAGCGTAGCAGGGTCTGGCTCCTACAATGAGCAGTTCTTC. Its protein product is CASSVAGSGSYNEQFF.

There are a few counts of this clone. The chain has TRBV12-3 or TRBV12-4 and TRBJ2-3; the match to TRBD2 covers 8 bases. CDR3 length equals 13 residues. The junction had 3 bases not matched to a gene; V was cut back by 6 bases and J by 4 bases. In DNA form, the CDR3 reads TGTGCCAGCAGGACAGCGGGGGCAGATACGCAGTATTTT. Protein sequence: CASRTAGADTQYF.